These T cell receptor beta chains were read from a single sample in a study of response to subunit inactivated influenza vaccine. TCRdb re-derived calls from the RT-PCR reads in MiXCR, one entry per CDR3 protein. Of 250,000 to 350,000 distinct CDR3 sequences in the sample, 22% are singletons; the top ten hold 10% to 13%. The material sequenced was PBMCs from blood, taken 21 months after vaccination. These receptors originate from a man in his fifties or sixties who received an inactivated influenza vaccine. The CDR3 runs from the conserved cysteine through the conserved F or W. A D gene is named only where the DNA matches it firmly. Not all rows give a size; the values are once, few, many and, for expanded clones, a class.

J,D,V,size,DNA,CDR3
TRBJ2-1,TRBD2,TRBV7-8,-,TGTGCCAGCAGCAAGACTAGCGACGGTTCCTATGAGCAGTTCTTC,CASSKTSDGSYEQFF
TRBJ2-3,TRBD1,TRBV4-1,-,TGCGCCAGCAGCCGCCTGACAGGGGGCGGTGGAGATACGCAGTATTTT,CASSRLTGGGGDTQYF
TRBJ1-1,-,TRBV6-1,-,TGTGCCACCCGGGGATCTAGGGATGAAGCTTTCTTT,CATRGSRDEAFF
TRBJ2-1,TRBD2,TRBV18,-,TGTGCCAGCTCACCCTCGCTAGCGGCGTACAATGAGCAGTTCTTC,CASSPSLAAYNEQFF
TRBJ1-5,-,TRBV19,few,TGTGCCAGTAGAGGTGGTCAGCCCCAGCATTTT,CASRGGQPQHF
TRBJ2-7,TRBD2,TRBV9,-,TGTGCCAGCAGCCGAACCTCGACTAGCGGCCCCTTCTACGAGCAGTACTTC,CASSRTSTSGPFYEQYF
TRBJ2-2,-,TRBV6-2/TRBV6-3,-,TGTGCCAGCAGTCGACGGACAGACCGAGGGGAGCTGTTTTTT,CASSRRTDRGELFF
TRBJ1-1,-,TRBV12-3/TRBV12-4,-,TGTGCCAGTTTATTAGGTGGGACTGAAGCTTTCTTT,CASLLGGTEAFF
TRBJ2-4,-,TRBV12-3/TRBV12-4,-,TGTGCCAGCAGTTTATGGGACACCGGGGCCAAAAACATTCAGTACTTC,CASSLWDTGAKNIQYF
TRBJ2-4,-,TRBV6-2/TRBV6-3,few,TGTGCCAGCAGTTACCTCGAAAACATTCAGTACTTC,CASSYLENIQYF
TRBJ1-5,TRBD1,TRBV28,many,TGTGCCAGCAGTTTGGGACAGGGATCCCAGCCCCAGCATTTT,CASSLGQGSQPQHF
TRBJ2-2,-,TRBV11-3,-,TGTGCCAGCAGCTTAGTAATAGGCGGCACCGGGGAGCTGTTTTTT,CASSLVIGGTGELFF
TRBJ2-5,-,TRBV7-9,-,TGTGCCAGCAGCTTAGCTGGGCTCGTCTGGAAAGGGGAGACCCAGTACTTC,CASSLAGLVWKGETQYF
TRBJ1-5,-,TRBV7-9,-,TGTGCCAGCAGCTTAGGGGGTGGGGGGGCTCGTCAGCCCCAGCATTTT,CASSLGGGGARQPQHF
TRBJ1-1,-,TRBV10-3,-,TGTGCCATCAGTGACAGGGCTGGCACTGAAGCTTTCTTT,CAISDRAGTEAFF
TRBJ1-4,TRBD1,TRBV4-1,few,TGCGCCAGCAGCCTGACCGAAGACAGGGGGTCTAATGAAAAACTGTTTTTT,CASSLTEDRGSNEKLFF
TRBJ2-1,-,TRBV4-2,-,TGTGCCAGCAGCCAGTCTAGCGATAGCTCCTACAATGAGCAGTTCTTC,CASSQSSDSSYNEQFF
TRBJ2-6,TRBD1,TRBV9,-,TGTGCCAGCAGCCCCCGGACAGGGTTTATAAATCTCGCCGGGGCCAACGTCCTGACTTTC,CASSPRTGFINLAGANVLTF
TRBJ2-2,-,TRBV12-3/TRBV12-4,few,TGTGCCAGCAGTTTATTCTCTGGGAACACCGGGGAGCTGTTTTTT,CASSLFSGNTGELFF
TRBJ2-5,-,TRBV5-1,-,TGCGCCAGCAGCTTGGCCCCGGGGGATACTCAGACCCAGTACTTC,CASSLAPGDTQTQYF
TRBJ1-2,-,TRBV18,-,TGTGCCAGCTCACCACCCGGACAGAACGGCAACTATGGCTACACCTTC,CASSPPGQNGNYGYTF
TRBJ1-2,-,TRBV20-1,few,TGCAGTGTCCTAAGGACCGCTAACTATGGCTACACCTTC,CSVLRTANYGYTF
TRBJ2-2,-,TRBV6-2/TRBV6-3,few,TGTGCCAGCAGCCCCTTCCGAGGGAGCGGGGAGCTGTTTTTT,CASSPFRGSGELFF
TRBJ2-1,-,TRBV28,once,TGTGCCAGCACCCCCAGGGTCTCCAGAGCCTACAATGAGCAGTTCTTC,CASTPRVSRAYNEQFF
TRBJ1-5,-,TRBV28,-,TGTGCCAGCAGCCAGATTGGGGTCGGCCAGCCCCAGCATTTT,CASSQIGVGQPQHF
TRBJ1-5,-,TRBV7-9,few,TGTGCCAGCAGCGGCCGGGACGCCCGGGATCAGCCCCAGCATTTT,CASSGRDARDQPQHF
TRBJ1-1,-,TRBV18,few,TGTGCCAGCTCGGGAGGGGTGGGCACTGAAGCTTTCTTT,CASSGGVGTEAFF
TRBJ2-2,-,TRBV12-3/TRBV12-4,few,TGTGCCAGCAGTTTAGGACAGCCCACCGGGGAGCTGTTTTTT,CASSLGQPTGELFF
TRBJ1-1,TRBD1,TRBV11-2,-,TGTGCCAGCAGCTTACACCGGGACAGGGCTTACACTGAAGCTTTCTTT,CASSLHRDRAYTEAFF
TRBJ1-1,-,TRBV7-2,many,TGTGCCAGCAGCTTAGTAGGGGGAGGTACTGAAGCTTTCTTT,CASSLVGGGTEAFF
TRBJ2-4,-,TRBV15,-,TGTGCCACCAGCGGTTTGGGGGGCAACGAAAACATTCAGTACTTC,CATSGLGGNENIQYF
TRBJ1-2,-,TRBV29-1,-,TGCAGCGTTGGGGAAAGGTTAAACTATGGCTACACCTTC,CSVGERLNYGYTF
TRBJ1-5,-,TRBV6-5,few,TGTGCCAGCAGTTACTCGAGGTTGGGGCCCCAGCATTTT,CASSYSRLGPQHF
TRBJ1-6,-,TRBV7-2,few,TGTGCCAGCAGCCCTAGACTGACCGACCCCCTCCACTTT,CASSPRLTDPLHF
TRBJ1-2,-,TRBV5-1,few,TGCGCCAGCAGCTTGGCCAATACGGGTAACTATGGCTACACCTTC,CASSLANTGNYGYTF
TRBJ1-1,TRBD1,TRBV6-1,few,TGTGCCAGCAGCGGGGCCGGGACAGGGGGGTCGAGAGCTTTCTTT,CASSGAGTGGSRAFF
TRBJ1-5,-,TRBV6-2/TRBV6-3,-,TGTGCCAGCAGTTATACAGGACGCAATCAGCCCCAGCATTTT,CASSYTGRNQPQHF
TRBJ2-5,TRBD2,TRBV12-3/TRBV12-4,few,TGTGCCAGCAGTAGCGGGATTGAGACCCAGTACTTC,CASSSGIETQYF
TRBJ2-3,-,TRBV7-9,many,TGTGCCAGCAGCGTGAAGCAGGGCTCCACAGATACGCAGTATTTT,CASSVKQGSTDTQYF
TRBJ2-3,TRBD1,TRBV6-5,few,TGTGCCAGCAGTTCGATGGACAGGGGGCGTAGCACAGATACGCAGTATTTT,CASSSMDRGRSTDTQYF
TRBJ2-7,-,TRBV29-1,-,TGCAGCGTTTCAGCCGGTAGCTACGAGCAGTACTTC,CSVSAGSYEQYF
TRBJ1-2,-,TRBV5-1,few,TGCGCCAGCAGCTTGGCCAACCCAGGCCTAGCTAACTATGGCTACACCTTC,CASSLANPGLANYGYTF
TRBJ1-1,-,TRBV6-5,many,TGTGCCAGCAGTTATCAGGGGCTGAACACTGAAGCTTTCTTT,CASSYQGLNTEAFF
TRBJ2-7,-,TRBV29-1,-,TGCAGCGTCTTTAAGGGCTCCTACGAGCAGTACTTC,CSVFKGSYEQYF
TRBJ2-3,-,TRBV28,-,TGTGCCAGCAGAAATCCGGGACACCACACAGATACGCAGTATTTT,CASRNPGHHTDTQYF
TRBJ1-2,-,TRBV5-1,-,TGCGCCAGCAGCTCGGACAGCCCTTACGGCTACACCTTC,CASSSDSPYGYTF
TRBJ1-2,TRBD1,TRBV11-1,many,TGTGCCAGCAGTTACGGGACAGACTATGGCTACACCTTC,CASSYGTDYGYTF
TRBJ2-5,-,TRBV12-3/TRBV12-4,-,TGTGCCAGCAGTGTACACCTGACCCAAGAGACCCAGTACTTC,CASSVHLTQETQYF
TRBJ2-7,-,TRBV3-1,few,TGTGCCAGCAGCTCATTTGGGGACAACGAGCAGTACTTC,CASSSFGDNEQYF
TRBJ2-1,-,TRBV24-1,few,TGTGCCACCGCCAACTCAGAGGGTCATTACAATGAGCAGTTCTTC,CATANSEGHYNEQFF
TRBJ1-1,-,TRBV29-1,-,TGCAGCGTTGAAGATGGGGGGATGAACACTGAAGCTTTCTTT,CSVEDGGMNTEAFF
TRBJ1-5,-,TRBV12-3/TRBV12-4,-,TGTGCCAGCAGTTTCCGGGGATCCGGTGCGCAGCCCCAGCATTTT,CASSFRGSGAQPQHF
TRBJ2-7,TRBD2,TRBV7-2,-,TGTGCCAGCAGCTTATCATACGGACTAGCGGGATTCTACGAGCAGTACTTC,CASSLSYGLAGFYEQYF
TRBJ2-7,-,TRBV28,-,TGTGCCAGCAGTTTGGGGAGGAACGAGCAGTACTTC,CASSLGRNEQYF
TRBJ1-1,-,TRBV20-1,few,TGCAGTGGATGGAGGGACCCGAACACTGAAGCTTTCTTT,CSGWRDPNTEAFF
TRBJ1-4,TRBD1,TRBV30,-,TGTGCCTGGAGTCGGCGGCTCCGGGACAGGGGTGAAAAACTGTTTTTT,CAWSRRLRDRGEKLFF
TRBJ1-2,TRBD1,TRBV5-4,few,TGTGCCAGCAGCGATCTCGAGGGGGCAGAGGGCTACACCTTC,CASSDLEGAEGYTF
TRBJ1-4,-,TRBV11-1,few,TGTGCCAGCAGCTTAGAACGTCAGAGGTCGCCAACTAATGAAAAACTGTTTTTT,CASSLERQRSPTNEKLFF
TRBJ1-4,TRBD1,TRBV5-5,-,TGTGCCAGCAGCTCCACGGGTAGCGACAGGGAACTGTTTTTT,CASSSTGSDRELFF